The present T cell receptor (beta chain) was sequenced within a study of blood T cell repertoires in COVID-19. One Seattle source followed patients from active infection through their disease course. Trimming left V 2 bases short and J 0 bases short, with 5 bases between. Germline-derived CDR1 and CDR2 are SGHVS and FNYEAQ. The CDR3 length is 14 residues. This clone has only a few counts. Profiling relied on immunoSEQ multiplex PCR, and the TCRdb table lists in-frame clones only, not all of them. This table has 70,000 to 100,000 clones, approximately 88% appearing once. This chain uses TRBV7-6 with TRBJ1-3; D is ambiguous. The receptor was isolated from a woman aged 55-69 years with COVID-19, enrolled during active disease. Material for sequencing was peripheral blood. CDR3 in amino acids: CASSLRSSGNTIYF. CDR3 DNA: TGTGCCAGCAGCTTACGGAGCTCTGGAAACACCATATATTTT. Filled out from reference TRBV7-6 and TRBJ1-3, the complete variable domain reads GAGVSQSPRYKVTKRGQDVALRCDPISGHVSLYWYRQALGQGPEFLTYFNYEAQQDKSGLPNDRFSAERPEGSISTLTIQRTEQRDSAMYRCASSLRSSGNTIYFGEGSWLTVV.